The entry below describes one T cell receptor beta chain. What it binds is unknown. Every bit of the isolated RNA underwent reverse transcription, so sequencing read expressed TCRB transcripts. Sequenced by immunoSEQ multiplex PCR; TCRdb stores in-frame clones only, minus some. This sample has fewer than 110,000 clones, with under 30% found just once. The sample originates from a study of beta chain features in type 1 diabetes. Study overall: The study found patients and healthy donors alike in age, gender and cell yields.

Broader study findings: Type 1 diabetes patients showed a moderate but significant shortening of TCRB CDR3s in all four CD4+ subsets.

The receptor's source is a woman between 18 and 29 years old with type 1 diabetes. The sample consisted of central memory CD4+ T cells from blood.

The DNA for the CDR3 is TGCAGTGCCCCGCGGGGGGATACGCAGTATTTT. This encodes CSAPRGDTQYF. The V gene is TRBV20-1, the J gene TRBJ2-3; TRBD2 matches at 7 bases. J was trimmed by 6 bases and V by 6 bases; bases with no gene match: 3. The CDR3 has 11 amino acids. Germline V gene lookup returns CDR1 DFQATT and CDR2 SNEGSKA (reference sequence).